This entry is about one TCR beta chain. This clonotype has at least ten counts. No antigen is known for it. Base quality data are lacking; no much larger clone is found one base away. This sample is part of a study of T cells after yellow fever vaccination (dated by TCRdb to between 2019 and 2020). Background on the whole study: Libraries from fractions with low cell numbers were prepared with the SMART-Seq v4 Ultra Low Input RNA kit. To follow T-cell clones before and after both primary and booster YFV17D yellow fever vaccination, bulk TCR alpha and beta repertoires underwent longitudinal sequencing. The cohort comprised two healthy male donors, one aged 18 to 30 and one aged 30 to 40 years. Bulk PBMC replicates and cell subsets were isolated from blood drawn at multiple timepoints before and after both primary and secondary immunization.

TCR cDNA was synthesized by 5'RACE template switching, which introduced a universal primer site and unique molecular identifiers. Priming of cDNA synthesis was performed from both the TCR alpha and TCR beta constant segments. Libraries were amplified in two PCR steps, with sample barcodes and sequencing adapters added in the second step. Sequencing of libraries was performed on Illumina HiSeq 2500 (2x100 bp) or NovaSeq (2x150 bp). The paper's data handling went like this. Reads were demultiplexed and collapsed into UMI consensus sequences with MIGEC, and V(D)J alignment was performed with MiXCR. Vaccine-responding clonotypes were identified with edgeR using replicate PBMC samples, with FDR below 0.01 and a log2 fold change above 5 up to day 15 being required. Each bulk clonotype received a CD4 or CD8 identity based on whether the sequenced CD4 or CD8 repertoire contained that clonotype at higher abundance. In TCRdb, the public reads were trimmed at Q25 with fastp and aligned with MiXCR, with productive beta chains retained. Rows merge per CDR3 protein into single entries with the most common DNA and genes. Here the V and J calls rest on TCRdb's processing, not on the authors' analysis. The sample data list about 30,000 distinct CDR3 sequences, and about 4.6% of these were observed just once. Of the sample, less than 55% falls within the top ten clones.

Sample treatment or condition, as interpreted from the label and publication: live attenuated yellow fever vaccine strain. PBMCs were isolated from peripheral blood using a standard Ficoll-Paque protocol. Dynabeads CD4 and CD8 positive selection kits were used to isolate CD4 and CD8 T-cell fractions. TriZol was used to extract RNA from bulk PBMCs, CD4 and CD8 fractions, and dextramer-positive and dextramer-negative fractions. Summary of the overall study and its limitations: FACS-sorted repertoires could contain abundant contaminating clonotypes from the bulk population, so computational filtering was required. The secondary T-cell response was found to be weaker but faster than the primary response, with a peak reached on day 5 rather than on day 15. A small fraction of clonotypes appeared in both the CD4 and CD8 compartments, likely as a result of convergent recombination. Only a couple of donors were included in the study, so the extent to which the findings can be generalized is limited. Most clones expanded after primary vaccination (approximately 95% of CD4 and over 80% of CD8) were re-detected after the booster, suggesting that broad memory maintenance occurred.

Sample: CD8+ T cells sorted from PBMCs, taken 5 days after the yellow fever booster vaccination. This TCR was recovered from a man younger than 40 who received the YFV17D yellow fever vaccine.

The CDR3 corresponds to CASSYSQGLSTDTQYF. The nucleotide sequence is TGTGCCAGCAGCTACAGCCAAGGACTTAGCACAGATACGCAGTATTTT. The chain is assembled from TRBV7-6 and TRBJ2-3; TRBD2 might be the D gene, on 5 matching bases. The CDR3 measures 16 amino acids from cysteine to phenylalanine. Only the CDR3 DNA stays, 48 bases, in frame from base 1. Deletion took 4 bases off V and 0 bases off J, with a span of 14 bases between the germline ends. CDR1 and CDR2 (SGHVS, FNYEAQ) derive from the germline V gene.